This is a list of T cell receptor beta chains from one sample in a study of blood T cell repertoires in COVID-19. Clones were read by immunoSEQ multiplex PCR, and TCRdb kept only the in-frame ones, dropping some. The sample contains approximately 82,000 clones, around four fifths of which appear only once. Source material: peripheral blood. Receptor source: a woman aged 60-75 years with acute or convalescent COVID-19. Both conserved end residues are part of each CDR3. D genes are given only for firm matches. Size tells how often a clone was seen (once, few, many) or the class of an expanded clone, and some rows leave it out.

V: TRBV27; size: NA; D: TRBD1; J: TRBJ1-2; CDR3: CASSLLGTGGYGYTF; DNA: TGTGCCAGCAGTTTATTAGGGACAGGGGGCTATGGCTACACCTTC
V: TRBV28; size: NA; D: TRBD2; J: TRBJ2-1; CDR3: CASSLTSGRKDEQFF; DNA: TGTGCCAGCAGTCTGACTAGCGGGAGGAAGGATGAGCAGTTCTTC
V: TRBV5-1; size: NA; D: TRBD1; J: TRBJ1-1; CDR3: CASGQGMNTEAFF; DNA: TGCGCCAGCGGACAGGGCATGAACACTGAAGCTTTCTTT
V: TRBV19; size: few; D: NA; J: TRBJ1-2; CDR3: CASSNWDTGLYGYTF; DNA: TGTGCCAGTAGCAATTGGGACACAGGGCTCTATGGCTACACCTTC
V: TRBV3-1/TRBV3-2; size: NA; D: NA; J: TRBJ1-5; CDR3: CASMLPPRQPNQPQHF; DNA: TGTGCCAGCATGCTCCCTCCAAGACAGCCCAATCAGCCCCAGCATTTT
V: TRBV24-1; size: NA; D: TRBD2; J: TRBJ2-3; CDR3: CATSDPLAGVADTQYF; DNA: TGTGCCACCAGTGATCCACTAGCGGGAGTGGCAGATACGCAGTATTTT
V: TRBV11-1; size: NA; D: TRBD1; J: TRBJ1-6; CDR3: CASSSQGTGLNSPLHF; DNA: TGTGCCAGCAGCTCCCAAGGGACAGGCCTTAATTCACCCCTCCACTTT
V: TRBV6-5; size: NA; D: TRBD1; J: TRBJ2-7; CDR3: CASSRPGQASEQYF; DNA: TGTGCCAGCAGTCGACCGGGACAGGCCTCGGAGCAGTACTTC
V: TRBV12-3/TRBV12-4; size: NA; D: NA; J: TRBJ2-3; CDR3: CASSYRTDTQYF; DNA: TGTGCCAGCAGTTACAGGACGGATACGCAGTATTTT
V: TRBV27; size: NA; D: TRBD1; J: TRBJ1-5; CDR3: CASGFRDRAGQPQHF; DNA: TGTGCCAGCGGTTTCCGGGACAGGGCAGGTCAGCCCCAGCATTTT
V: TRBV7-6; size: once; D: TRBD2; J: TRBJ2-3; CDR3: CASSLGSGRDTDTQYF; DNA: TGTGCCAGCAGCTTAGGTAGCGGGAGGGATACAGATACGCAGTATTTT
V: TRBV6-4; size: NA; D: TRBD2; J: TRBJ2-2; CDR3: CASSSSAGGVSTGELFF; DNA: TGTGCCAGCAGCTCCTCAGCGGGAGGAGTGAGCACCGGGGAGCTGTTTTTT
V: TRBV5-4; size: once; D: TRBD1; J: TRBJ1-2; CDR3: CASSTGQGRGPGYGYTF; DNA: TGTGCCAGCAGCACCGGACAGGGGAGGGGGCCGGGCTATGGCTACACCTTC
V: TRBV7-9; size: once; D: TRBD1; J: TRBJ2-3; CDR3: CASRPEGTGYTDTQYF; DNA: TGTGCCAGCAGGCCCGAGGGGACAGGTTACACAGATACGCAGTATTTT
V: TRBV28; size: NA; D: TRBD1; J: TRBJ1-2; CDR3: CASSSPGQVSYGYTF; DNA: TGTGCCAGCAGTTCGCCGGGACAGGTATCCTATGGCTACACCTTC
V: TRBV6-5; size: NA; D: NA; J: TRBJ1-3; CDR3: CASSSGILSGNTIYF; DNA: TGTGCCAGCAGTTCCGGGATCCTCTCTGGAAACACCATATATTTT
V: TRBV5-1; size: NA; D: TRBD2; J: TRBJ2-7; CDR3: CASSLDVTSSGWSYEQYF; DNA: TGCGCCAGCAGCTTGGATGTGACTAGCTCTGGGTGGTCCTACGAGCAGTACTTC
V: TRBV6-6; size: NA; D: NA; J: TRBJ1-2; CDR3: CASSYPGGGRNYGYTF; DNA: TGTGCCAGCAGTTACCCCGGGGGGGGGCGCAACTATGGCTACACCTTC
V: TRBV5-8; size: few; D: NA; J: TRBJ2-3; CDR3: CASSFGGGAGADTQYF; DNA: TGTGCCAGCAGCTTTGGTGGGGGGGCCGGGGCAGATACGCAGTATTTT
V: TRBV7-2; size: NA; D: TRBD2; J: TRBJ2-7; CDR3: CASSLGPASGGEYEQYF; DNA: TGTGCCAGCAGTTTGGGCCCGGCTAGCGGGGGAGAGTACGAGCAGTACTTC
V: TRBV18; size: few; D: NA; J: TRBJ1-1; CDR3: CASSLAPEGGLAFF; DNA: TGTGCCAGCTCACTCGCCCCGGAGGGGGGGTTAGCTTTCTTT
V: TRBV5-1; size: NA; D: TRBD1; J: TRBJ2-1; CDR3: CASTQGTEDYNEQFF; DNA: TGCGCCAGCACCCAGGGGACAGAGGACTACAATGAGCAGTTCTTC
V: TRBV7-9; size: NA; D: NA; J: TRBJ1-2; CDR3: CASSPGVLNYGYTF; DNA: TGTGCCAGCAGCCCCGGGGTCTTGAACTATGGCTACACCTTC
V: TRBV7-9; size: NA; D: NA; J: TRBJ1-1; CDR3: CASSGQQGNTEAFF; DNA: TGTGCCAGCAGCGGTCAACAGGGGAACACTGAAGCTTTCTTT
V: TRBV9; size: NA; D: NA; J: TRBJ1-6; CDR3: CASSDRSSYNSPLHF; DNA: TGTGCCAGCAGCGACAGGAGCTCCTATAATTCACCCCTCCACTTT
V: TRBV11-2; size: NA; D: NA; J: TRBJ1-2; CDR3: CASSLWEGPRLFYGYTF; DNA: TGTGCCAGCAGCCTTTGGGAGGGGCCCCGGCTCTTCTATGGCTACACCTTC
V: TRBV19; size: once; D: NA; J: TRBJ1-2; CDR3: CASSIFSGEAGYTF; DNA: TGTGCCAGTAGTATTTTTAGTGGAGAAGCTGGCTACACCTTC